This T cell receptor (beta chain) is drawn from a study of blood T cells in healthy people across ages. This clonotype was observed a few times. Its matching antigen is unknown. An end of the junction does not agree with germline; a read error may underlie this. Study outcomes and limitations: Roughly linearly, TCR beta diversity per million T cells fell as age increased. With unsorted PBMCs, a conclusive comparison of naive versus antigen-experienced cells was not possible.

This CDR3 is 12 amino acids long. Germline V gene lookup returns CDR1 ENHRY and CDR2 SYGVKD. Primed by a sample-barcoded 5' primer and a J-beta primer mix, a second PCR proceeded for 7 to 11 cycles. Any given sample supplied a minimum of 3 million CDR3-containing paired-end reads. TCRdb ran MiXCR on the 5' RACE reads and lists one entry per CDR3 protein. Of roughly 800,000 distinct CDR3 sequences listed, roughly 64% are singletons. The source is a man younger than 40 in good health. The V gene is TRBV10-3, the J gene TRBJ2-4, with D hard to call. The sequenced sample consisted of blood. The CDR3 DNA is TGTGCCATCGGTGACACATTGAACATTCAGTACTTC. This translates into CAIGDTLNIQYF.